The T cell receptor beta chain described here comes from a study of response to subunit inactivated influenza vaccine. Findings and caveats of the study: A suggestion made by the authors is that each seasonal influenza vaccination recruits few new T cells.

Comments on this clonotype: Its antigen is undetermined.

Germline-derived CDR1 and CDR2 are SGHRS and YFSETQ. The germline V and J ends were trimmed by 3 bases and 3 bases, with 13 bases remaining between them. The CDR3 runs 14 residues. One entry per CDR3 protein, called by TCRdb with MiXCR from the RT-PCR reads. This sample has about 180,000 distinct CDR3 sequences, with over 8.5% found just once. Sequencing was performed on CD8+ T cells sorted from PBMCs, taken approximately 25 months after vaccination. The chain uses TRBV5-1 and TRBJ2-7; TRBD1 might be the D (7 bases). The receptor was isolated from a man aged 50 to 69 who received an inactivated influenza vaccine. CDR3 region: CASSSRRGVYEQYF. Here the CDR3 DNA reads TGCGCCAGCAGCTCCCGCAGGGGGGTCTACGAGCAGTACTTC.